What follows are 12 T cell receptor delta chains derived from one specimen sequenced in a study of γδ T cells in repeated Plasmodium falciparum infection. TCRdb re-called clones from the multiplex PCR reads using CATT. Here the sample spans 50,000 to 60,000 delta-chain clones, more than 1.5% being singletons. Gammadelta T cells were flow-sorted from PBMC into Vgamma9/Vdelta2+ and Vdelta2-negative populations for bulk analysis. Sequences were obtained from gamma-delta T cells from blood. These receptors were collected from a pool of human donors (malaria-infected and uninfected, not separated).

This clone showed up many times. With only one base between it and a far larger clone, this is likely a read error. Other DNA sequences of this sample code for an identical CDR3. The chain employs TRDV1 and TRDJ2, with TRDD3 identical over 9 bases. The CDR3 has 21 residues. CDR1 is TSWWSYY, CDR2 QGS, per germline. The chain's CDR3 is CALGEPQFFTGGRYRTAQLFF. The CDR3 DNA follows: TGTGCCCTTGGGGAACCACAGTTTTTCACTGGGGGACGTTATCGGACAGCACAACTCTTCTTT.

This clone was counted ten times or more. CDR3 loop: CACDLIRAPDSHPPPRTGGPTAQLFF. In nucleotides, the CDR3 is TGTGCCTGTGACCTTATAAGGGCCCCAGATTCCCATCCACCTCCACGTACTGGGGGACCGACAGCACAACTCTTCTTT. The chain joins TRDV2 to TRDJ2, with 9 bases fitting TRDD3. Germline CDR1 GEAIGNYY, CDR2 EKD. This CDR3 spans 26 amino acids. J was trimmed by 4 bases and V by 3 bases; bases with no gene match: 38.

This clone was seen more than once but under ten times. A read error is the likely source, as a far larger clone sits one nucleotide away. Other DNA sequences of this sample code for an identical CDR3. This chain links TRDV1 with TRDJ1, with D perhaps TRDD2 or TRDD3 (6 bases each). Germline V lookup: CDR1 TSWWSYY, CDR2 QGS. V lost 3 bases and J 0 bases, leaving 26 bases between the germline ends. CDR3 length: 20 residues. The CDR3 is CALGEVLLQLGDWNTDKLIF. The CDR3 DNA reads as TGTGCTCTTGGGGAGGTCCTCCTACAACTGGGAGATTGGAACACCGATAAACTCATCTTT.

In its sample, this clone was seen many times. This likely came from a read error, as a far larger clone is one base away. Additional DNA sequences in this sample encode the identical CDR3. The chain has TRDV1 and TRDJ1; the D gene is possibly TRDD3 (8 bases). Here the J gene was assigned by germline matching of the DNA, as TCRdb has none. Germline CDR1 and CDR2: TSWWSYY and QGS. The CDR3 sequence is 22 residues long. The CDR3 reads CALGVPFLRRGWGTRYTDKLIF. CDR3 DNA: TGTGCCCTTGGGGTTCCCTTCCTCCGTCGGGGCTGGGGGACCCGATACACCGATAAACTCATCTTT.

This clone turned up a few times. It differs at one base from a far larger clone, so likely a read error. Other nucleotide sequences in the sample specify the same CDR3. Called V gene: TRDV3; the J gene was not called; the table names TRDD3, a call not compared with the DNA. CDR3 length: 17 residues. Germline CDR1 and CDR2: TVYSNPD and GDNSRS (reference sequence). The CDR3 spells CASASLLPGDGRDKLIF. The CDR3 nucleotides read TGTGCCTCCGCCTCCCTACTCCCGGGGGACGGGAGAGATAAACTCATCTTC.

For this clone: A far larger clone lies a single base away; this is likely a read error. Other nucleotide sequences from this sample produce the same CDR3. The chain links TRDV1 to TRDJ1, with 12 bases that match TRDD3. The J gene is absent in TCRdb and was assigned here via DNA matching to germline. The CDR3 contains 24 residues. Germline V lookup: CDR1 TSWWSYY, CDR2 QGS. The CDR3 protein is CALGEPPRPFLLYWGIPYTDKLIF. Here the CDR3 DNA reads TGTGCTCTTGGGGAACCTCCCAGACCCTTCCTCTTATACTGGGGGATACCGTACACCGACAAACTCATCTTT.

Comments on this clone: A read error likely explains why the TCRdb protein, taken from a much larger clone, differs from this DNA's translation at residue 3; the protein shown is translated from the DNA. V and J are TRDV3 and TRDJ1; TRDD2 might be the D (8 bases). Here the J gene was assigned by germline matching of the DNA, as TCRdb has none. Trimming stripped 5 bases from V and 2 bases from J, with 42 bases between. The CDR3 length is 22 residues. The germline CDR1 and CDR2 sequences are TVYSNPD and GDNSRS (reference sequence). The CDR3 here is CALTDSSYSGTGAYGWTDKLIF. The CDR3 DNA is TGTGCCCTTACCGATTCTTCCTACAGTGGTACTGGGGCGTACGGGTGGACCGATAAACTCATCTTT.

Regarding this clone: This likely came from a read error, as a far larger clone is one base away. The same CDR3 can be traced to other DNA sequences in this sample. V and J are TRAV38-2/DV8 and TRDJ1; no definite D call. V was clipped by 1 base and J by 0 bases, with 28 bases between them. This CDR3 is built from 21 residues. Germline V lookup: CDR1 TSESDYY, CDR2 QEAYKQQN. DNA of the CDR3: TGTGCTTATAGGAGCTCCGCCTTATGCCTCTGTACATCCAGCTACACCGATAAACTCATCTTT. It translates to CAYRSSALCLCTSSYTDKLIF.

A note on this clone: The translation of this DNA and the TCRdb protein of a much larger clone differ at residue 14, probably owing to a read error; the protein shown here is translated from the DNA. The chain's CDR3 is CALGFSSNDLRAPTLRRTGGLKGYTDKLIF. The CDR3 DNA reads TGTGCTCTTGGATTCTCTTCGAATGACCTTCGGGCCCCTACCCTCCGGCGTACTGGGGGCCTTAAAGGTTACACCGATAAACTCATCTTT. The rearrangement joins TRDV1 to TRDJ1; TRDD3 agrees at 8 bases. No J gene was available from TCRdb, and it was assigned here by a germline match of the DNA. With V trimmed by 6 bases and J by 0 bases, 51 bases remained unmatched. Germline V gene sequence: CDR1 TSWWSYY, CDR2 QGS. The CDR3 sequence is 30 residues long.

Ten or more counts support this clone. A far more abundant clone sits one base away, making this likely a read error. Other DNA sequences in the same sample also yield this CDR3. V is TRDV2 and J is TRDJ1; TRDD3 matches 7 bases. Germline CDR1 reads GEAIGNYY; CDR2 reads EKD. This CDR3 comprises 18 residues. Here the CDR3 DNA reads TGTGCTTGTGACACCCTAAGTACTGGGGAACAGTACACCGATAAACTCATCTTT. Protein product: CACDTLSTGEQYTDKLIF.

This clone has a count of ten or more. TCRdb assigns this DNA the protein of a much larger clone, which departs from its translation at residue 8; this likely reflects a read error, and the protein shown comes from translating the DNA. The chain uses TRDV1 and TRDJ1, with D possibly being TRDD3 (5 bases). TCRdb lists no J gene, so it was determined here by aligning the DNA to germline. CDR1 and CDR2 (germline): TSWWSYY, QGS. The CDR3 extends over 16 amino acids. V lost 3 bases, J lost 0 bases, and 14 bases lay in between. CDR3 region: CALGDSGPLYTDKLIF. CDR3 coding DNA: TGTGCTCTTGGGGACTCTGGGCCCCTATACACCGATAAACTCATCTTT.

Concerning this clone itself: This DNA translates differently at residue 17 from the TCRdb protein, which is that of a much larger clone; a read error is likely, and the protein shown is the DNA's own translation. The chain uses TRDV3 and TRDJ1; 12 nucleotides line up with TRDD3. The CDR3 has 20 amino acids. The trim removed 3 bases at V and 9 bases at J, leaving 29 bases unmatched. Looked up from germline, CDR1 is TVYSNPD and CDR2 is GDNSRS (reference sequence). The CDR3 reads CALITGLPPYWGIPTDELIF. The DNA for the CDR3 is TGTGCCTTGATAACAGGCCTTCCGCCGTACTGGGGGATACCGACAGATGAACTCATCTTT. The complete variable domain, with remaining parts taken from reference TRDV3 and TRDJ1, reads CDKVTQSSPDQTVASGSEVVLLCTYDTVYSNPDLFWYRIRPDYSFQFVFYGDNSRSEGADFTQGRFSVKHILTQKAFHLVISPVRTEDSATYYCALITGLPPYWGIPTDELIFGKGTRVTVEP.